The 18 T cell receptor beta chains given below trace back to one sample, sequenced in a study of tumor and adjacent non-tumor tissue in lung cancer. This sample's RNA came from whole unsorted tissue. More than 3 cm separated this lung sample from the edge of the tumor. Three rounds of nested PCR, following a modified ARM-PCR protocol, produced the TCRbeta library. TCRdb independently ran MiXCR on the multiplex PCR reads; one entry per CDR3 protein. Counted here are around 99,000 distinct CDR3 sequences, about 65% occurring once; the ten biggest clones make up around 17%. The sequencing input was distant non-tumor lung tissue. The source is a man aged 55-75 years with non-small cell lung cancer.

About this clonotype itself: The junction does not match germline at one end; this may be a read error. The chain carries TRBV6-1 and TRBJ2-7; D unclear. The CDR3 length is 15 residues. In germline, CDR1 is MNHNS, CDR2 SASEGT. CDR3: CACSESIGSTYEQYF. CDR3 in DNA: TGTGCCTGCAGTGAATCCATAGGCAGCACCTACGAGCAGTACTTC.

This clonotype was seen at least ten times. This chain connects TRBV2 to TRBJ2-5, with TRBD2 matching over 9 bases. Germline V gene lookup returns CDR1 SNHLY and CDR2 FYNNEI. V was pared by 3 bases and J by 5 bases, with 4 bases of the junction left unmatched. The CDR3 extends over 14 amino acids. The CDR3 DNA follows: TGTGCCAGCAGTGAGGGTAGCGGGAGTGAGACCCAGTACTTC. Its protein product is CASSEGSGSETQYF.

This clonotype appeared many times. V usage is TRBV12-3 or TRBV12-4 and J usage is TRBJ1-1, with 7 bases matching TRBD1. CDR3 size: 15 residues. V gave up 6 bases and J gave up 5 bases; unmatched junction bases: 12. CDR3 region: CASRHDRVQGTEAFF. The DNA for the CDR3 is TGTGCCAGCAGGCACGACAGGGTCCAGGGAACTGAAGCTTTCTTT.

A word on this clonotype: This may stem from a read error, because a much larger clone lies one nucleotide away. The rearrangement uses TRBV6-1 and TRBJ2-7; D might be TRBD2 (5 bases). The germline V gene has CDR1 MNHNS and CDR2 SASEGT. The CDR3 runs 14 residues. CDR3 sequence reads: CTSSRGFSSYEQYF. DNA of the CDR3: TGTACCAGCAGTCGGGGTTTCAGCTCCTACGAGCAGTACTTC.

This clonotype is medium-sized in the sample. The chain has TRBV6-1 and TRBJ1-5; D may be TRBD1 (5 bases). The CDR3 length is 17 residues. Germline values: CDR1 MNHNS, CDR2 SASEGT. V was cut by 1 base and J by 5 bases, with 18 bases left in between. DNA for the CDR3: TGTGCCAGCAGTGAAGAGCGGGGGAGGGTGACTTATCAGCCCCAGCATTTT. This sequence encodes CASSEERGRVTYQPQHF.

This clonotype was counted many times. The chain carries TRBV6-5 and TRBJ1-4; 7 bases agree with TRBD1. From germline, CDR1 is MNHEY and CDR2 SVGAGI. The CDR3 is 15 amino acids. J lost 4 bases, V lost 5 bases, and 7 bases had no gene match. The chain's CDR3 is CASSASGTVNEKLFF. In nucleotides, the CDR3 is TGTGCCAGCAGTGCCTCCGGGACAGTTAATGAAAAACTGTTTTTT.

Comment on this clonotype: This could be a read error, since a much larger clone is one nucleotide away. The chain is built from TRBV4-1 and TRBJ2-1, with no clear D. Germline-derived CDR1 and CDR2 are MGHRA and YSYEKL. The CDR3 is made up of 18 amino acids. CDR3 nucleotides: TGCACCAACAGCCAAGCCGCATCCATTTCCGTATCCTACAATGAGCAGTTCTTC. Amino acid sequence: CTNSQAASISVSYNEQFF.

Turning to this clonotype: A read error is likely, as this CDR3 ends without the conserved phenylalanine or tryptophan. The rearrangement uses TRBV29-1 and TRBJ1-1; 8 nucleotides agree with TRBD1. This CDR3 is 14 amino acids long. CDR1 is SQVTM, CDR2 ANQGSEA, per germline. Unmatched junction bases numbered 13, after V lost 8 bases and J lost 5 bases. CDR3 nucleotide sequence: TGCAGCATTGGGCAGGGGGCATCTTTTACTGAAGCTTTCAAT. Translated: CSIGQGASFTEAFN.

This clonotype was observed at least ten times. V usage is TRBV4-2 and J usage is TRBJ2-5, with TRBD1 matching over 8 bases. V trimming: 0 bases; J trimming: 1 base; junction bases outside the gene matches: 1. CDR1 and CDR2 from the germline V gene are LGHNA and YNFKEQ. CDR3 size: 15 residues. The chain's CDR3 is CASSQETGAQETQYF. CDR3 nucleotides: TGTGCCAGCAGCCAAGAGACAGGGGCCCAAGAGACCCAGTACTTC.

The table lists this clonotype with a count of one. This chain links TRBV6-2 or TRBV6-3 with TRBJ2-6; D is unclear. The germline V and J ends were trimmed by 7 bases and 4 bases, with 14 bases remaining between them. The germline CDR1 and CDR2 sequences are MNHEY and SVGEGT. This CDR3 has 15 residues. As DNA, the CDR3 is TGTGCCAGCAACAACGACCCCCTAGGGGCCAACGTCCTGACTTTC. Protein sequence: CASNNDPLGANVLTF.

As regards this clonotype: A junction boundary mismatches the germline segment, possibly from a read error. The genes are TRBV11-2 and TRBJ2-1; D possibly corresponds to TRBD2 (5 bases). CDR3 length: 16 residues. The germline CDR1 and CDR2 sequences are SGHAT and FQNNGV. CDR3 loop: CASSLSAGTPSDEQFF. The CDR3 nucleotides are TGTGCTAGCAGCTTATCGGCGGGTACGCCAAGCGATGAGCAGTTCTTC.

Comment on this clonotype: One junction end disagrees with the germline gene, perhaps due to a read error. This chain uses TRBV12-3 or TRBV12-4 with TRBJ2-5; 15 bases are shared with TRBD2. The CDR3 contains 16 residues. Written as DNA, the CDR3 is TGTGCCAGCAGTTGGGGACTAGCGGGGGGACGAGAGACCCAATACTTC. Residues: CASSWGLAGGRETQYF.

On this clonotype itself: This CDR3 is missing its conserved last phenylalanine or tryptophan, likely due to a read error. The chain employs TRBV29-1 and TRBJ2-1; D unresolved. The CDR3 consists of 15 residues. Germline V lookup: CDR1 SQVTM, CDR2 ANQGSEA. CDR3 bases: TGCAGCGTTGAAGGTAGACACAGCTCCTACAATGGGCAGTTCCTC. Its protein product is CSVEGRHSSYNGQFL.

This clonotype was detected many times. CDR3 nucleotide sequence: TGTGCCACCATCATCTGGGCAAGGGGCCAAGAGACCCAGTACTTC. Translating gives CATIIWARGQETQYF. The chain recombines TRBV5-6 with TRBJ2-5, with a weak D call TRBD1 (5 bases). With 9 bases removed from V and 1 base from J, the gap between germline ends came to 19 bases. This CDR3 comprises 15 residues. Germline CDR1 reads SGHDT; CDR2 reads YYEEEE.

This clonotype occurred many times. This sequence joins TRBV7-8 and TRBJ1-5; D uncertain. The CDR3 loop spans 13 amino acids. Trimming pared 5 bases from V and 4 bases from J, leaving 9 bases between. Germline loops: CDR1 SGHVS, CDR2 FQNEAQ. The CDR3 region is CASSRDRNQPQHF. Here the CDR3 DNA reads TGTGCCAGCAGCCGAGACCGAAATCAGCCCCAGCATTTT. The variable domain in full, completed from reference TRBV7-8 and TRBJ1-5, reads GAGVSQSPRYKVAKRGQDVALRCDPISGHVSLFWYQQALGQGPEFLTYFQNEAQLDKSGLPSDRFFAERPEGSVSTLKIQRTQQEDSAVYLCASSRDRNQPQHFGDGTRLSIL.

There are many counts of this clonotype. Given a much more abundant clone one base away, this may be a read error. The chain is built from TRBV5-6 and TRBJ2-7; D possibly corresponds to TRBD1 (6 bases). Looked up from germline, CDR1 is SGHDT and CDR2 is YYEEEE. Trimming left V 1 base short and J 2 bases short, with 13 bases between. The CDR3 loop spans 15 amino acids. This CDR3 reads CASSLLGTKTYEQYF. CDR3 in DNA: TGTGCCAGCAGCTTGCTCGGGACAAAGACCTACGAGCAGTACTTC. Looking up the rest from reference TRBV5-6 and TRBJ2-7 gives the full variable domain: DAGVTQSPTHLIKTRGQQVTLRCSPKSGHDTVSWYQQALGQGPQFIFQYYEEEERQRGNFPDRFSGHQFPNYSSELNVNALLLGDSALYLCASSLLGTKTYEQYFGPGTRLTVT.

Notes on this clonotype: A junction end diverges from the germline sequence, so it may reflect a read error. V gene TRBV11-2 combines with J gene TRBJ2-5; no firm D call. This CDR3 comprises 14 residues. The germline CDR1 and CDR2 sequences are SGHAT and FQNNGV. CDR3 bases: TGTGTCAGCAACTTAGTCGTTCAGGAAGAGACCCAGTACTTC. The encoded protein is CVSNLVVQEETQYF.

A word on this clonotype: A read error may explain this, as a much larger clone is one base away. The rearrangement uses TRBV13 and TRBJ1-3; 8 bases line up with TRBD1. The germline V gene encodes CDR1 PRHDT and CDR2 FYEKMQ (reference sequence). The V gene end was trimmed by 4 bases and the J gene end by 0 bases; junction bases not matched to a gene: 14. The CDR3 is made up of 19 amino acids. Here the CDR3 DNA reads TGTGCCAGCAGCTCCACCTCCTCCTGGACAGGGTGCTCTGGAAACACCATATATTTT. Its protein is CASSSTSSWTGCSGNTIYF.